The T cell receptor (beta chain) under discussion was sequenced for a study of T cell clones after liver transplantation. CDR3 length equals 13 residues. Germline CDR1 is SQVTM and CDR2 is ANQGSEA. The ends were cut back, 7 bases at V and 3 bases at J, with 15 bases in the middle. Clones were read by immunoSEQ multiplex PCR, and TCRdb kept only the in-frame ones, dropping some. The data show about 60,000 clones, 65% to 75% seen once. The clonotype was recovered from a human donor who received a liver transplant. The sequenced sample was CD4+ T cells from blood, obtained before liver transplant. The gene calls are TRBV29-1 and TRBJ1-1; D not resolved. In nucleotides, the CDR3 is TGCAGCGGACTCCGGCCCCCGGACACTGAAGCTTTCTTT. Translating it yields CSGLRPPDTEAFF.